This T cell receptor beta chain stems from a study of shared clonotypes between healthy human individuals. Overall study results and limits: Sequencing of the sorted subsets was shown by rarefaction to be incomplete despite large depth. It was anticipated that sequencing depth would influence how many clonotypes donors shared.

Using immunoSEQ multiplex PCR, the repertoire was profiled, and TCRdb retains in-frame clones only, with some absent. Here the sample spans 2 million to 2.5 million clones, around 90% being singletons. For this clone: Its antigen is not known.

The germline V and J ends were trimmed by 0 bases and 4 bases, with 10 bases remaining between them. CDR3 length equals 14 residues. Per the germline V gene, CDR1 is SGHVS and CDR2 is FQNEAQ. This receptor was identified in a man aged 18 to 29 in good health. Some clones in this sample may be carry-over from other donors' samples. What was sequenced was naive CD4+ T cells from PBMCs. Subset noted: CD45RA+ positively selected. The J gene is TRBJ2-7, the V gene TRBV7-8; perhaps TRBD1 as D (5 bases). CDR3 residues: CASSLAGVLYEQYF. The CDR3 nucleotides are TGTGCCAGCAGCTTAGCAGGGGTACTATACGAGCAGTACTTC. Full variable domain (rest looked up from reference TRBV7-8 and TRBJ2-7): GAGVSQSPRYKVAKRGQDVALRCDPISGHVSLFWYQQALGQGPEFLTYFQNEAQLDKSGLPSDRFFAERPEGSVSTLKIQRTQQEDSAVYLCASSLAGVLYEQYFGPGTRLTVT.